Following are 3 T cell receptor beta chains from one sample sequenced in a study of blood T cell repertoires in COVID-19. Produced via immunoSEQ multiplex PCR; TCRdb's table is partial and in-frame only. The table includes about 210,000 clones, around four fifths detected once. The sample consisted of peripheral blood. Receptors originate from a man aged 45-65 years with active or convalescent COVID-19.

This chain links TRBV18 with TRBJ2-3; 8 bases match TRBD1. The CDR3 is 15 amino acids. V shed 3 bases and J 5 bases; nucleotides not matched to a gene: 7. Per germline, CDR1 KGHSH and CDR2 LQKENI. Here the CDR3 DNA reads TGTGCCAGCTCACCGCCGGGACAGGTCCAAGATACGCAGTATTTT. This gives the protein CASSPPGQVQDTQYF.

This clone is a singleton in its sample. The V gene is TRBV28, the J gene TRBJ2-2, with D tentatively TRBD1 (6 bases). The length of the CDR3 is 15 residues. Germline CDR1 and CDR2: MDHEN and SYDVKM. V shed 6 bases and J shed 1 base, with 12 bases lying between them. In nucleotides, the CDR3 is TGTGCCAGCAGGAGACAGGTTTTGAACACCGGGGAGCTGTTTTTT. Its protein product is CASRRQVLNTGELFF.

This chain links TRBV11-2 with TRBJ2-1, with 7 bases lining up with TRBD1. This CDR3 spans 15 amino acids. Germline CDR1 SGHAT, CDR2 FQNNGV. V dropped 3 bases and J dropped 5; count of bases not matched to a gene: 7. CDR3 nucleotides: TGTGCCAGCAGCTTCCTGACAGGGAGAAACAATGAGCAGTTCTTC. Translation gives CASSFLTGRNNEQFF.